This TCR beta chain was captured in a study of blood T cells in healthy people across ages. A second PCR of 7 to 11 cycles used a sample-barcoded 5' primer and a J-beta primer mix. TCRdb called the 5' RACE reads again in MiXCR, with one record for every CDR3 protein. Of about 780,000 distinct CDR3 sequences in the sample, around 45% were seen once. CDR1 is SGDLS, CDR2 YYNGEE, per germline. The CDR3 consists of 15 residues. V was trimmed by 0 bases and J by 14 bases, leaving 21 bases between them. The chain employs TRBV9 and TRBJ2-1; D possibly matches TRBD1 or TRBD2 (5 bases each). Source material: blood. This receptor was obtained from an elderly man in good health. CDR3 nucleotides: TGTGCCAGCAGCGTAGAGCCAGGGCTAGCTCGTTCGGAGTTCTTC. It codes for CASSVEPGLARSEFF.